A selection of T cell receptor beta chains follows, all from one sample in a study of a mutant IDH1 vaccine in newly diagnosed glioma. Libraries were prepared by immunoSEQ multiplex PCR; TCRdb keeps only in-frame clonotypes and omits some of them. The sample holds 55,000 to 70,000 clones, around 86% seen once. The sample was PBMCs, taken from a glioma patient treated with radiotherapy, temozolomide or both. The receptors were sampled from a man aged 25-45 years with glioma. Each CDR3 is given with its conserved first and last residue. D genes are given only for firm matches. Clone size appears in some rows only: once, few, many, or a class for an expanded clone.

V gene	clone size	D gene	J gene	CDR3 DNA	CDR3 protein
TRBV4-1	NA	TRBD1	TRBJ2-1	TGCGCCAGCAGCCTTTTAATAGGGACAGGGGGCTACAATGAGCAGTTCTTC	CASSLLIGTGGYNEQFF
TRBV7-8	once	TRBD1	TRBJ1-2	TGTGCCAGCAGCCCGGGACAGGGGAACTATGGCTACACCTTC	CASSPGQGNYGYTF
TRBV25-1	NA	TRBD1	TRBJ1-6	TGTGCCAGCAGTGGAGGGGGCTCTTATAATTCACCCCTCCACTTT	CASSGGGSYNSPLHF
TRBV7-8	NA	NA	TRBJ2-1	TGTGCCAGCAGCTCCAGCCTAGTCAGGGACGGCAATGAGCAGTTCTTC	CASSSSLVRDGNEQFF
TRBV29-1	NA	NA	TRBJ1-1	TGCAGCTCCCGAAAGGGTACGGGCACTGAAGCTTTCTTT	CSSRKGTGTEAFF
TRBV7-9	NA	NA	TRBJ1-1	TGTGCCAGCAGCTTAGGACGGGGCAAGAACACTGAAGCTTTCTTT	CASSLGRGKNTEAFF
TRBV5-1	once	TRBD1	TRBJ2-3	TGCGCCAGCAGCTTTCAGACAGGGGCAGGAGATACGCAGTATTTT	CASSFQTGAGDTQYF
TRBV4-2	NA	NA	TRBJ2-2	TGTGCCAGCAGCCAAGACCTTGGTCCCCCCTTGTCCGGGGAGCTGTTTTTT	CASSQDLGPPLSGELFF
TRBV4-1	NA	NA	TRBJ1-3	TGCGCCAGCAGCCAAGTCCCAGGGACCATCTCTGGAAACACCATATATTTT	CASSQVPGTISGNTIYF
TRBV6-6	NA	NA	TRBJ1-1	TGTGCCAGCAGTTACTCAGGCCAGGGCATGAACACTGAAGCTTTCTTT	CASSYSGQGMNTEAFF
TRBV2	NA	NA	TRBJ1-5	TGTGCCAGCAAATACAGAAGCAATCAGCCCCAGCATTTT	CASKYRSNQPQHF
TRBV2	once	TRBD1	TRBJ2-3	TGTGCCAGCAAGAGGGACAGGTTCACAGATACGCAGTATTTT	CASKRDRFTDTQYF
TRBV6-5	NA	TRBD1	TRBJ2-7	TGTGCCAGCAGTTACTCAGTAGGGACAGGGGGCAACCAGCTGTACTTC	CASSYSVGTGGNQLYF
TRBV11-2	NA	NA	TRBJ1-5	TGTGCCAGCAGCTTAGACTTCCTCAATCAGCCCCAGCATTTT	CASSLDFLNQPQHF
TRBV6-5	once	NA	TRBJ1-2	TGTGCCACCAAAACAGGTGCCCGCGGCTACACCTTC	CATKTGARGYTF
TRBV7-9	NA	NA	TRBJ1-5	TGTGCCAGCAGCTTAGTTGGGGCAGAGGGTCAGCCCCAGCATTTT	CASSLVGAEGQPQHF
TRBV25-1	NA	NA	TRBJ2-6	TGTGCCAGCAGTGAATGGGGCGATAGCTCTGGGGCCAACGTCCTGACTTTC	CASSEWGDSSGANVLTF
TRBV27	NA	NA	TRBJ2-3	TGTGCCAGCAGTCCCCCCGGCCCGACAGATACGCAGTATTTT	CASSPPGPTDTQYF
TRBV5-1	NA	NA	TRBJ2-1	TGCGCCAGCAGTTTTGGGCAATCCCCCTACAATGAGCAGTTCTTC	CASSFGQSPYNEQFF
TRBV19	NA	TRBD1	TRBJ1-2	TGTGCCAGTAGTATTACCGATGGGACAGGATTGGTGAAGGGCTACACCTTC	CASSITDGTGLVKGYTF
TRBV28	NA	TRBD1	TRBJ1-1	TGTGCCAGCAGTTTAACCGGACCGAGACAGGGGACATTT	CASSLTGPRQGTF
TRBV18	NA	NA	TRBJ1-6	TGTGCCAGCTCACCGGTTGTTCAGGGAAGCTCACCCCTCCACTTT	CASSPVVQGSSPLHF
TRBV13	NA	NA	TRBJ1-6	TGTGCCAGCAGCCCCGGGCAGGGGAATTCACCCCTCCACTTT	CASSPGQGNSPLHF
TRBV6-1	NA	NA	TRBJ1-6	TGTGCCAGCAGTGAACAGGGAGAAAATTCACCCCTCCACTTT	CASSEQGENSPLHF